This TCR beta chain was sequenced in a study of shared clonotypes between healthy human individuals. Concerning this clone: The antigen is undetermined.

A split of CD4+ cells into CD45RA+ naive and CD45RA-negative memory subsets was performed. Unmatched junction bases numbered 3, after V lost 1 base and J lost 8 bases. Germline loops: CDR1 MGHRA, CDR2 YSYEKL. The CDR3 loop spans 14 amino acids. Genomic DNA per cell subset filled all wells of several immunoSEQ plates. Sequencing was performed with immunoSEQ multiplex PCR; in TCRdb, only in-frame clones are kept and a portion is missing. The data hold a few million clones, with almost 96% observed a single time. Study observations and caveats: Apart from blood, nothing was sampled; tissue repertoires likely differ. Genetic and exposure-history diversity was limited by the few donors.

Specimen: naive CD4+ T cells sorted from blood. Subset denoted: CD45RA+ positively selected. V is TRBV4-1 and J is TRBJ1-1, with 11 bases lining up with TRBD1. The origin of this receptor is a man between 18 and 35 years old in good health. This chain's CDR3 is CASSQGDRGSEAFF. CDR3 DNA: TGCGCCAGCAGCCAAGGGGACAGGGGGTCGGAAGCTTTCTTT.